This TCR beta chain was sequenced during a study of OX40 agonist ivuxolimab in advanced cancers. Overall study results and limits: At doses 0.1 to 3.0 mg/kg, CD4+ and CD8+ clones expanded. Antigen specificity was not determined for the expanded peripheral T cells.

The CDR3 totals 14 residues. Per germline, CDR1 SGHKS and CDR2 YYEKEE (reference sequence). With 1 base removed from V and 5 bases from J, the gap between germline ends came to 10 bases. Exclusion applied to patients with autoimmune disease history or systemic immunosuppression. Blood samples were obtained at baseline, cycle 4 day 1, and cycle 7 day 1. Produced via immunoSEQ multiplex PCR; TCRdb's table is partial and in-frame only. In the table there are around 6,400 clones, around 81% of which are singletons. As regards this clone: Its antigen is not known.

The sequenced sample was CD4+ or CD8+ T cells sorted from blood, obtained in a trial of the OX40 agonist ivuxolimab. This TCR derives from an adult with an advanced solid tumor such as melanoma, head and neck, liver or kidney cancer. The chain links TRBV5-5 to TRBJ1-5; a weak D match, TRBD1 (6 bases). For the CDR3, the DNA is TGTGCCAGCAGCTTGACGGCAGGGGATCAGCCCCAGCATTTT. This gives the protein CASSLTAGDQPQHF. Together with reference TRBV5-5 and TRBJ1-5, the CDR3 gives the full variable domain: DAGVTQSPTHLIKTRGQQVTLRCSPISGHKSVSWYQQVLGQGPQFIFQYYEKEERGRGNFPDRFSARQFPNYSSELNVNALLLGDSALYLCASSLTAGDQPQHFGDGTRLSIL.